The T cell receptor beta chain under discussion was sequenced for a study of control samples from healthy donors and cancer patients. Clones were read by immunoSEQ multiplex PCR, and TCRdb kept only the in-frame ones, dropping some. The profile covers about 180,000 clones, with roughly 90% appearing a single time and about 1.4% taken by the ten largest. Germline V gene sequence: CDR1 SGHRS, CDR2 YFSETQ. V lost 2 bases and J 5 bases, leaving 14 bases between the germline ends. The CDR3 extends over 15 amino acids. The specimen was blood. The chain has TRBV5-1 and TRBJ1-5; D might be TRBD1 (5 bases). This receptor was taken from a woman in her 50s in good health. The CDR3 region has the DNA TGCGCCAGCAGCTTAGGGGCAGGGTACGATCAGCCCCAGCATTTT. Protein product: CASSLGAGYDQPQHF.